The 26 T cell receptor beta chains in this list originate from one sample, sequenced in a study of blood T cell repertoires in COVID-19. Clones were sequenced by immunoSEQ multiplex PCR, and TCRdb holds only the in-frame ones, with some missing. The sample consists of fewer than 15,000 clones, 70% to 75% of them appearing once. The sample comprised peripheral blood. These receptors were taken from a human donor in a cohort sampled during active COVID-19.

CDR3 amino acids: CASSPRTGVTETQYF. CDR3 nucleotide sequence: TGTGCCAGTAGTCCTCGGACAGGGGTGACAGAGACCCAGTACTTC. This rearrangement joins TRBV19 to TRBJ2-5, with 9 bases identical to TRBD1. The length of the CDR3 is 15 residues. Germline loops: CDR1 LNHDA, CDR2 SQIVND (reference sequence). V shed 5 bases and J 4 bases; nucleotides not matched to a gene: 8.

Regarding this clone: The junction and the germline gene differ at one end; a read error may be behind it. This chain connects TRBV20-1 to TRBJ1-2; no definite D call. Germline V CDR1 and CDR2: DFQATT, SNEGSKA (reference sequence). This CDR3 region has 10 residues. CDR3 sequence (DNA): TGCAGTGCTAGGGGCCATTCCGACGCCTTC. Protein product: CSARGHSDAF.

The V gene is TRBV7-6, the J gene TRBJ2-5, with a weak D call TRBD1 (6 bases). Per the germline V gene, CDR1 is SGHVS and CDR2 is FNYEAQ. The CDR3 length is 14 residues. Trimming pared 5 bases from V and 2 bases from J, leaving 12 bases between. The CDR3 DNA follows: TGTGCCAGCAGCAGGCGGACAGCGCAAGAGACCCAGTACTTC. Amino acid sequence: CASSRRTAQETQYF.

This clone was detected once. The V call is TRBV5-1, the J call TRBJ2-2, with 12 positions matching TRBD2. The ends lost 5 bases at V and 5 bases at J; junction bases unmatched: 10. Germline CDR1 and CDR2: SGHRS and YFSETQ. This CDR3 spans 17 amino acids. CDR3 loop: CASRPPSGGARTGELFF. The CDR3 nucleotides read TGCGCCAGCAGGCCCCCTAGCGGGGGGGCCCGGACCGGGGAGCTGTTTTTT.

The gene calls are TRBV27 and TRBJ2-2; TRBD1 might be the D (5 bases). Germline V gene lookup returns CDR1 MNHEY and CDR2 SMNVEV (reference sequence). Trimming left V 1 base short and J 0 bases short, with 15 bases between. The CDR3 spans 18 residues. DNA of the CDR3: TGTGCCAGCAGTTTATACCCCCTCGGCAGGGCGAACACCGGGGAGCTGTTTTTT. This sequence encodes CASSLYPLGRANTGELFF.

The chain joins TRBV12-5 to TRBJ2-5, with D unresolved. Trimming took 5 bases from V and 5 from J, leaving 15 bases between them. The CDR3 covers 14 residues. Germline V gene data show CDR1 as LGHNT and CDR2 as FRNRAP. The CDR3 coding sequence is TGTGCTAGTGGTCGCGACGGGTCGAGGGAGACCCAGTACTTC. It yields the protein CASGRDGSRETQYF.

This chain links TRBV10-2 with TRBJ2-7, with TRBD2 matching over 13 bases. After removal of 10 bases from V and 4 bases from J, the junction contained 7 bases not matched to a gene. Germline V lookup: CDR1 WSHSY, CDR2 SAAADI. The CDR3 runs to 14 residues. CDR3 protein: CAILGLAGTYEQYF. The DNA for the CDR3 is TGCGCCATTTTGGGACTAGCGGGGACGTACGAGCAGTACTTC.

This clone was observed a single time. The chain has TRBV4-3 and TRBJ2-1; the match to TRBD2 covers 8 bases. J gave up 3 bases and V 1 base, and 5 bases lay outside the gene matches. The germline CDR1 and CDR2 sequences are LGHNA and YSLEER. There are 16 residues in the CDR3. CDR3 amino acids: CASSQVAGGLYNEQFF. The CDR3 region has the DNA TGCGCCAGCAGCCAAGTGGCGGGAGGCCTCTACAATGAGCAGTTCTTC.

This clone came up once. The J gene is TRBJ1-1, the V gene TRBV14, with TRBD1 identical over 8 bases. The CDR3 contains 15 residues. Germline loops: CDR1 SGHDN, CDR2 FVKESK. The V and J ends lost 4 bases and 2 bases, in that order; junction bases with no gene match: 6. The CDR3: CASSRLTGANTEAFF. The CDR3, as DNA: TGTGCCAGCAGCCGCCTGACAGGGGCCAACACTGAAGCTTTCTTT. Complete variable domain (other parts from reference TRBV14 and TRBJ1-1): EAGVTQFPSHSVIEKGQTVTLRCDPISGHDNLYWYRRVMGKEIKFLLHFVKESKQDESGMPNNRFLAERTGGTYSTLKVQPAELEDSGVYFCASSRLTGANTEAFFGQGTRLTVV.

The CDR3 protein is CASTTGGAWKTQYF. The CDR3 DNA reads as TGTGCCAGCACGACAGGTGGGGCTTGGAAGACCCAGTACTTC. The chain combines TRBV5-5 with TRBJ2-5, with a tentative D call TRBD1 (6 bases). Germline lookup yields CDR1 SGHKS and CDR2 YYEKEE (reference sequence). CDR3 length: 14 residues. V was shortened by 6 bases and J by 6 bases, with 18 bases between the two germline ends.

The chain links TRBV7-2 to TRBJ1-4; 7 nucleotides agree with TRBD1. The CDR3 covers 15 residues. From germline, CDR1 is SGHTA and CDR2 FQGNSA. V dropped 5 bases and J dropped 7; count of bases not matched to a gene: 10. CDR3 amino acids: CASSLSQGGSEKLFF. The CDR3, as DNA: TGTGCCAGCAGCCTTTCACAAGGGGGCAGTGAAAAACTGTTTTTT. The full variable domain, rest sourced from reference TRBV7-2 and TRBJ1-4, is GAGVSQSPSNKVTEKGKDVELRCDPISGHTALYWYRQSLGQGLEFLIYFQGNSAPDKSGLPSDRFSAERTGGSVSTLTIQRTQQEDSAVYLCASSLSQGGSEKLFFGSGTQLSVL.

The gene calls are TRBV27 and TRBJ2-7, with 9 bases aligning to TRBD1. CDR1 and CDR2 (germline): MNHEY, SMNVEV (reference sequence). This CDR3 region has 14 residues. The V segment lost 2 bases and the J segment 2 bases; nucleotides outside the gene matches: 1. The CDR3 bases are TGTGCCAGCAGTTTAGACAGGGGGACCTACGAGCAGTACTTC. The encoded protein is CASSLDRGTYEQYF.

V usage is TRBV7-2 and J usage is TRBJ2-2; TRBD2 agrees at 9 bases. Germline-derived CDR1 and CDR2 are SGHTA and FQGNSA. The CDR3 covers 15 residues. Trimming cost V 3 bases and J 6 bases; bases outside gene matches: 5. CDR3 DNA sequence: TGTGCCAGCAGCTTTATTTTAGCGGGAGCCGGGGAGCTGTTTTTT. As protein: CASSFILAGAGELFF.

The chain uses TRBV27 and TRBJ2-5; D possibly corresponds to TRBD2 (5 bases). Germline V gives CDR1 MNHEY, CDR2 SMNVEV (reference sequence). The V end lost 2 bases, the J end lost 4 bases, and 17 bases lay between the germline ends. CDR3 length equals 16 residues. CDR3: CASSLHFAQGGETQYF. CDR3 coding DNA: TGTGCCAGCAGTTTACATTTCGCTCAAGGAGGAGAGACCCAGTACTTC.

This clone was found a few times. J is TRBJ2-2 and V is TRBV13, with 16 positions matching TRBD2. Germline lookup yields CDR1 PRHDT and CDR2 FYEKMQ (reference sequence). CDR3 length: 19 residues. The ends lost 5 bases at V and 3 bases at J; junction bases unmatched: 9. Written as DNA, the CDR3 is TGTGCCAGCAGCCCCTGGGGACTAGCGGGGGGGCCGGACACCGGGGAGCTGTTTTTT. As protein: CASSPWGLAGGPDTGELFF.

Here the CDR3 reads CATASGTGDGYTF. CDR3 coding DNA: TGCGCCACCGCGTCTGGGACAGGGGATGGCTACACCTTC. J is TRBJ1-2 and V is TRBV5-1, with 10 bases matching TRBD1. This CDR3 has 13 amino acids. The J segment lost 6 bases and the V segment lost 9 bases, leaving 8 bases of the junction unmatched. Germline loops: CDR1 SGHRS, CDR2 YFSETQ.

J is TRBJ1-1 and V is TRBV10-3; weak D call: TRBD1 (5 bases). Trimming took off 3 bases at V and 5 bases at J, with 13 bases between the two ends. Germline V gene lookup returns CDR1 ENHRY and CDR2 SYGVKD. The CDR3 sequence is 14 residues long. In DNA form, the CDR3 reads TGTGCCATCAGTGATTCGGGGGGATTGACTGAAGCTTTCTTT. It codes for CAISDSGGLTEAFF.

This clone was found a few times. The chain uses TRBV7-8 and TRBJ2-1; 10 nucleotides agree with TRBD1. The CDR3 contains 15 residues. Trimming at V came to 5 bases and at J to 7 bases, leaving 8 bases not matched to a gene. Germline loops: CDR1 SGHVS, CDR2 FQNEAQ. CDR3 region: CASSGEDRGINEQFF. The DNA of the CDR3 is TGTGCCAGCAGCGGGGAGGACAGGGGGATAAATGAGCAGTTCTTC.

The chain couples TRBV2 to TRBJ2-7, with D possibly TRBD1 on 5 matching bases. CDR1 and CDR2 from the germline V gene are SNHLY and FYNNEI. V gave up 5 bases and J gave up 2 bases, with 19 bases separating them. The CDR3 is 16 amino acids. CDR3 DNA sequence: TGTGCCAGCAGTAACCGAAGGGGTAAGACCACCTACGAGCAGTACTTC. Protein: CASSNRRGKTTYEQYF. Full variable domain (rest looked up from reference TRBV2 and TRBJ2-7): EPEVTQTPSHQVTQMGQEVILRCVPISNHLYFYWYRQILGQKVEFLVSFYNNEISEKSEIFDDQFSVERPDGSNFTLKIRSTKLEDSAMYFCASSNRRGKTTYEQYFGPGTRLTVT.

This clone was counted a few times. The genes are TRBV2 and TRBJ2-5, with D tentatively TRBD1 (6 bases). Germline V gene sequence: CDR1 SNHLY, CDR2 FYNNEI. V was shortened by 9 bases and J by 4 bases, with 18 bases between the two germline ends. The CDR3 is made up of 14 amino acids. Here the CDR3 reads CASNRVLVVETQYF. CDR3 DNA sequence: TGTGCCAGTAACAGGGTTTTGGTTGTAGAGACCCAGTACTTC.

The CDR3 DNA follows: TGTGCCAGCAGGGACAGGATCATGACTGAAGCTTTCTTT. Its translation: CASRDRIMTEAFF. This chain links TRBV6-5 with TRBJ1-1, with 7 bases identical to TRBD1. V shed 6 bases, J shed 5 bases, and the junction held 6 bases outside the gene matches. The germline CDR1 and CDR2 sequences are MNHEY and SVGAGI. The CDR3 is 13 residues long.

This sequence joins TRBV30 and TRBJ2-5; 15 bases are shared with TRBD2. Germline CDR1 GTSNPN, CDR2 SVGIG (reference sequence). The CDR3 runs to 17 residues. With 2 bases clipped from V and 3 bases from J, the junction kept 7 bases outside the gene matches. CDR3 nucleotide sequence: TGTGCCTGGAGTTCCCCCGGGACTAGCGGGGGGAAAGAGACCCAGTACTTC. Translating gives CAWSSPGTSGGKETQYF.

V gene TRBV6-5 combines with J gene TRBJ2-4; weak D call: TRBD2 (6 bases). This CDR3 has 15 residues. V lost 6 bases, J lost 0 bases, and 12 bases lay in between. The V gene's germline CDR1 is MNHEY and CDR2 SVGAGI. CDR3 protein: CASRSGGLAKNIQYF. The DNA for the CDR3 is TGTGCCAGCAGATCTGGGGGACTAGCCAAAAACATTCAGTACTTC.

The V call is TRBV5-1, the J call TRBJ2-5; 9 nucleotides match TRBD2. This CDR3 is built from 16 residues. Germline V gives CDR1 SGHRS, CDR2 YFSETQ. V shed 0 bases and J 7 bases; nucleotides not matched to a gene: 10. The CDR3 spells CASSLGLADSLGTQYF. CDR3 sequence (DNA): TGCGCCAGCAGCTTGGGACTAGCGGATTCATTAGGGACCCAGTACTTC.

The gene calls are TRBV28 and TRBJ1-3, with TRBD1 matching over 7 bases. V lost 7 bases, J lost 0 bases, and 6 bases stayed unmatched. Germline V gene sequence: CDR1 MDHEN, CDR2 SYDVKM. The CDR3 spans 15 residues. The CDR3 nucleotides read TGTGCCAGCAACTCCGGGACAGCCTCTGGAAACACCATATATTTT. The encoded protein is CASNSGTASGNTIYF.

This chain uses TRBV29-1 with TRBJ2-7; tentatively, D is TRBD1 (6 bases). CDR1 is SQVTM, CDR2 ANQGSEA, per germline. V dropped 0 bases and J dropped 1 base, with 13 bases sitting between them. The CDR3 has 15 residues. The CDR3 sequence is CSVEDLRQGSYEQYF. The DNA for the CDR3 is TGCAGCGTTGAAGATCTAAGGCAGGGGTCCTACGAGCAGTACTTC.